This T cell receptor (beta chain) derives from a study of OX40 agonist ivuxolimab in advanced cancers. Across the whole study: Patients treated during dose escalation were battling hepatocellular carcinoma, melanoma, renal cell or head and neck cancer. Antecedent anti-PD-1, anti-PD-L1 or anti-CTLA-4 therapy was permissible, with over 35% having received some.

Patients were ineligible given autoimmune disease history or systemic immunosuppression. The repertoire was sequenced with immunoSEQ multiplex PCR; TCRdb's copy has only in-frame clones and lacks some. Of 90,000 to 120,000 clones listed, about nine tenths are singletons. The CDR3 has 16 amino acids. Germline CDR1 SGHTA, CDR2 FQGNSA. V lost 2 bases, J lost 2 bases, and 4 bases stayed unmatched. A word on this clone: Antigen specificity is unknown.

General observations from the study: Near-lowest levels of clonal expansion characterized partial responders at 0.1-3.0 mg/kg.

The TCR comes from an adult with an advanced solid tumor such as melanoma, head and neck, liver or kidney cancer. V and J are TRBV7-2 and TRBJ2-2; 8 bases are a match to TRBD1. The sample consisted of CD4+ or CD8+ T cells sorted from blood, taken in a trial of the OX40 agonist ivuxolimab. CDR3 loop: CASSLHGQGNTGELFF. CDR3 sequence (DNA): TGTGCCAGCAGCTTACACGGACAGGGTAACACCGGGGAGCTGTTTTTT.